This T cell receptor beta chain was obtained from a study of blood T cell repertoires in COVID-19. About the research overall: Italy, Spain and the United States were the sources of the convalescent and acute COVID-19 samples.

Methods used by the authors: Using reference gene primer amplification, nucleated cell counts were estimated. TCRdb's copy holds only in-frame clones and misses some; the assay was immunoSEQ multiplex PCR. The V and J calls and clone size were taken over from that table, and D and trimming were inferred from the DNA. The sample lists 200,000 to 250,000 clones, around 80% occurring once. The CDR3 sequence is 13 residues long. The trim removed 4 bases at V and 2 bases at J, leaving 2 bases unmatched. The germline gives CDR1 LNHDA, CDR2 SQIVND (reference sequence). The source material was peripheral blood. The receptor was derived from a middle-aged woman with acute or convalescent COVID-19. This sequence joins TRBV19 and TRBJ2-7, with 7 bases lining up with TRBD1. DNA of the CDR3: TGTGCCAGTAGTAACCAGGGGGCCTACGAGCAGTACTTC. Protein: CASSNQGAYEQYF.